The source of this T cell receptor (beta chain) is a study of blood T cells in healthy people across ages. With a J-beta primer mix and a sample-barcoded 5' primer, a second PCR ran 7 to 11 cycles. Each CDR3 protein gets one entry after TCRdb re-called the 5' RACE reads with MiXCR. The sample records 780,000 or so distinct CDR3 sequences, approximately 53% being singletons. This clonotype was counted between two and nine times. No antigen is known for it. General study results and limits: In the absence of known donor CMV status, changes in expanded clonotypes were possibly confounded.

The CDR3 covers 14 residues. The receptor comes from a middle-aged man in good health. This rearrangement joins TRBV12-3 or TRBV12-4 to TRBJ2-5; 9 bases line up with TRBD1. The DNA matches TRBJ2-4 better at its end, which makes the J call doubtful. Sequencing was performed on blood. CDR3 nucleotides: TGTGCCAGCAGGATGGGACAGGGCCAAAACATTCAGTACTTC. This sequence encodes CASRMGQGQNIQYF.